This T cell receptor beta chain was found in a study of Tregs in tolerant kidney transplant recipients. The CDR3 contains 13 residues. Germline-derived CDR1 and CDR2 are SQVTM and ANQGSEA. V dropped 4 bases and J dropped 4 bases, with 10 bases sitting between them. This clone was seen only once. This table comes from immunoSEQ multiplex PCR, and its TCRdb copy is limited to in-frame clones, with some not included. Altogether tens of thousands of clones are present, 80% to 90% being singletons, with the ten largest covering around 5.2%. This clonotype was obtained from a human donor in good health. This chain links TRBV29-1 with TRBJ2-2, with D tentatively TRBD1 (6 bases). Sequenced sample: CD4+ T cells from blood. Here the CDR3 reads CSVGGPFTGELFF. The CDR3, as DNA: TGCAGCGTTGGGGGGCCTTTCACCGGGGAGCTGTTTTTT.